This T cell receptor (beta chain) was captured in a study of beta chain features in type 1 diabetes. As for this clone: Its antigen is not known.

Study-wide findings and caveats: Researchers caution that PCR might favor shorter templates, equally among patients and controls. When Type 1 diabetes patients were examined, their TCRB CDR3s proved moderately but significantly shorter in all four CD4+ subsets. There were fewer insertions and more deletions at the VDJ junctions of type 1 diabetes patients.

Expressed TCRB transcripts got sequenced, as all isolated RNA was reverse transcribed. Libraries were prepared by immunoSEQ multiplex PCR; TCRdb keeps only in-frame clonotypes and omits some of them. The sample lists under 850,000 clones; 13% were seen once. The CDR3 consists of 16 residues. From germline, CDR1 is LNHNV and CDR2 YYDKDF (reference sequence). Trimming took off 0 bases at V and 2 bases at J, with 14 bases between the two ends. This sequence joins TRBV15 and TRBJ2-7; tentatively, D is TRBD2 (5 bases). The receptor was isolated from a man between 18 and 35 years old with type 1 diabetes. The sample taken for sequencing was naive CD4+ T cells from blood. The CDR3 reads CATSRDRTARAYEQYF. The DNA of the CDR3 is TGTGCCACCAGCAGAGATCGAACAGCGAGGGCCTACGAGCAGTACTTC.